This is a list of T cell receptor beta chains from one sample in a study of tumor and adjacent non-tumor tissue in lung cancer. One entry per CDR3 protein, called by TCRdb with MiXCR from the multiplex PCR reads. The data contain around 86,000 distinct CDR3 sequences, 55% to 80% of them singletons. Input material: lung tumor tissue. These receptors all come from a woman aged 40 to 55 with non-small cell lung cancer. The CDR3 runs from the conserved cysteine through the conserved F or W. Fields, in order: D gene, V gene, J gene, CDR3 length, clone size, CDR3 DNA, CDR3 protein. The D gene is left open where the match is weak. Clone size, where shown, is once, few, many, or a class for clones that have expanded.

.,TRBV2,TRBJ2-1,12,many,TGTGCCAGCAGTCGGGACTTCTCTGAGCAGTTCTTC,CASSRDFSEQFF
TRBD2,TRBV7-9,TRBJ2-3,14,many,TGTGCCAGCAGCTTAACGGGGGGGTTGGATACGCAGTATTTT,CASSLTGGLDTQYF
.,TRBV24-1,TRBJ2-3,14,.,TGTATCACCAGTGAGGACGCAGGGGGGGCTACGCAGTATTTT,CITSEDAGGATQYF
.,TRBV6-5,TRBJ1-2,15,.,TGTGTCAGTAGTCGGACAGCCTCAGCTAACTATGGCTACACCTTC,CVSSRTASANYGYTF
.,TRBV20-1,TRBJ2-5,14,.,TGCAATGCTAGAGATTGGAGGGAGATGCGGACCCAGTACTTC,CNARDWREMRTQYF
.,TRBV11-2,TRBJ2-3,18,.,TGTGCCAACAGCCGGACGGTGGGGGGGCTCGGTACCACAGATACGCAGTATTTT,CANSRTVGGLGTTDTQYF
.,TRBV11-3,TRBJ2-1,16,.,TGTGCCAGCTGCTTAGATCTGGGATTGGGCTACAATGGGCAGTTCTTC,CASCLDLGLGYNGQFF
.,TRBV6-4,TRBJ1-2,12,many,TGTGCCGGCGAAGGGACGGTCCATGGCTACACCTTC,CAGEGTVHGYTF
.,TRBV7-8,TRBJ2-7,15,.,TGTGCCAATAGCCTACCATTTGAAGACAGATCCAAGCAGTACTTC,CANSLPFEDRSKQYF
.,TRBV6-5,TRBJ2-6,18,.,TGTGCCAGCAGTTACTCCCTCCCAAGGGAATTCGGGGCCAACGTCCTGACTTTC,CASSYSLPREFGANVLTF
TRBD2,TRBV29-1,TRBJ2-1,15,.,TGCAGCGTTCCCTGGCTAGCGGACTCACTCAATGAGGAGTTCTTC,CSVPWLADSLNEEFF
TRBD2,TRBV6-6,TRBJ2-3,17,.,TGTGCCAGCAGAACCGGGACTAGCGGGGTAGGCACAGGTACGCAGTATTTT,CASRTGTSGVGTGTQYF
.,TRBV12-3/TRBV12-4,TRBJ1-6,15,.,TGTGCCAGCAGTGACGGGACATTCTATAATTCACCCCTCCACTTT,CASSDGTFYNSPLHF
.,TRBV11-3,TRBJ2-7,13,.,TGTGCCAGCAGTCCCGAACTACTCAACGAGCAGTACTTC,CASSPELLNEQYF
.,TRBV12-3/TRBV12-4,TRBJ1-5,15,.,TGTGCCAGCAGTTCCGACAGGATTATCAATCAGCCCCAACATTTT,CASSSDRIINQPQHF
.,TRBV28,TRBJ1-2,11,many,TGTGCCGGCGGGGACCGCTATGGCTACACCTTC,CAGGDRYGYTF
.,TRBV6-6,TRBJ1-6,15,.,TGTGCCAGCAGTTTAAGGACAAGGGAGTATCCACCCCTCCACTTT,CASSLRTREYPPLHF
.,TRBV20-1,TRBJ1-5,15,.,TGCAGTGCTTCCCCACGTGGGTCGTCTAGGGATACGCAGCATTTT,CSASPRGSSRDTQHF
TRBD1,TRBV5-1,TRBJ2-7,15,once,TGCGCCAGCAGCTCTGGGAAGGACAGGGACTACGAGCAGTACTTC,CASSSGKDRDYEQYF
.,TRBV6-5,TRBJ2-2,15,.,TGTGCCAGCAGTTACGAGTTGTTGGACACCGGGGAGCTGTTTTTT,CASSYELLDTGELFF
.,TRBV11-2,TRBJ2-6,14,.,TGTGCCGATAGCCAAACAGCTGGGGCCAACGTCCTGACTTTC,CADSQTAGANVLTF
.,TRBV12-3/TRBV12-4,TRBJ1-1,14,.,TGCGCCAGTAGTTTCACCTCGAAAGGGATTGAAGCTTTCTTT,CASSFTSKGIEAFF
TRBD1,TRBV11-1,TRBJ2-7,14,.,TGCGCCAGGAACTTAGAGACAGGGACCTTCGAGCAGTACTTC,CARNLETGTFEQYF
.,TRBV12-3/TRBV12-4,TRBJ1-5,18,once,TGTGCCGGCAGCCTTTACCCAGGAGTACCAGGAGGCAATCAGCCCCAGCATTTT,CAGSLYPGVPGGNQPQHF
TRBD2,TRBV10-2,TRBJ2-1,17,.,TGCGCCAGCAGTGAGTCAAGAACTAGCGCGGCCTACAATGAGCAGTTCTTC,CASSESRTSAAYNEQFF
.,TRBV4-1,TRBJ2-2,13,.,TGCGCCAGCATGGGATCAGGCACCGGGGAGCTGTTTTTT,CASMGSGTGELFF
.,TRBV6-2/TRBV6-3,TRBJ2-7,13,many,TGTGCCAGCAGCCCCCCGACTAGCTACGAGCAGTACTTC,CASSPPTSYEQYF
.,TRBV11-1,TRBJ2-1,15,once,TGTGCCAGCATCTTATGGATGATAGATTACAATGAGCAGTTCTTC,CASILWMIDYNEQFF
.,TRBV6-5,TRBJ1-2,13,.,TGCGTCAGCAGTCCCGGGAGTGATTATGGCTACACCTTC,CVSSPGSDYGYTF
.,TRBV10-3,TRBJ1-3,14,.,TGTGCCACCATGGGAACACCGATTGGAAACACCATATATTTT,CATMGTPIGNTIYF
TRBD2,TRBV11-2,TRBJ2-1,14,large,TGTGCCAGCAGCTTGGCGGGAGCAAACAATGAGCAGTTCTTC,CASSLAGANNEQFF
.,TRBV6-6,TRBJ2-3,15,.,TGTGCCAGCAGATCGAGAGGGGGACTTGATCAGCCCCAGTATTTT,CASRSRGGLDQPQYF
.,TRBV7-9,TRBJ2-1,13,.,TGTGCCAGCAGCCCCTCACCAGGGAATGAGCAGTTCTTC,CASSPSPGNEQFF
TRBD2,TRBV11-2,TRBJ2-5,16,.,TGTGCCAGTAACTCCCCGGGCGGGGGGATACAAGAGACCCAGTACTTC,CASNSPGGGIQETQYF
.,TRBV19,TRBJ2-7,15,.,TGTGCCAGTAGTATGCCCAGGGAGAGCTCCTACGAGCAGTACTTC,CASSMPRESSYEQYF
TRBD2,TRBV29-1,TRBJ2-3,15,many,TGCAGCGCTCAAGGACTAGCGGGAGGTATGAATACGCAGTATTTT,CSAQGLAGGMNTQYF
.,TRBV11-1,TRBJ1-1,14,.,TGTGGCAGCAGCTTTGGCGGGGAGAACAGTGAAGCTTTCTTT,CGSSFGGENSEAFF